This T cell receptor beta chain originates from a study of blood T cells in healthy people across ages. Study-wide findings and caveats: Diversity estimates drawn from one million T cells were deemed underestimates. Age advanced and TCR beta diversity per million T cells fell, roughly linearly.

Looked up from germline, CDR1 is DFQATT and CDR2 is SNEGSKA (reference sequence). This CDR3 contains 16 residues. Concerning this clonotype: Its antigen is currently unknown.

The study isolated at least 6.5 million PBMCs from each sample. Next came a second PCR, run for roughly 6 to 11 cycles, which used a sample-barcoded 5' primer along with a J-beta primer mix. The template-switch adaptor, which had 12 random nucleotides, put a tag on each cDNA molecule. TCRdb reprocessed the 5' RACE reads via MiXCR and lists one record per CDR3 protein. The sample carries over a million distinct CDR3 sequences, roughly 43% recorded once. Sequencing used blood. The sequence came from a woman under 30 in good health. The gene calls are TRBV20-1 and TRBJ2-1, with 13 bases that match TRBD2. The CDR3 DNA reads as TGCAGCTCAGGCCGGGGACTAGCGGGAAACTACAATGAGCAGTTCTTC. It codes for CSSGRGLAGNYNEQFF.